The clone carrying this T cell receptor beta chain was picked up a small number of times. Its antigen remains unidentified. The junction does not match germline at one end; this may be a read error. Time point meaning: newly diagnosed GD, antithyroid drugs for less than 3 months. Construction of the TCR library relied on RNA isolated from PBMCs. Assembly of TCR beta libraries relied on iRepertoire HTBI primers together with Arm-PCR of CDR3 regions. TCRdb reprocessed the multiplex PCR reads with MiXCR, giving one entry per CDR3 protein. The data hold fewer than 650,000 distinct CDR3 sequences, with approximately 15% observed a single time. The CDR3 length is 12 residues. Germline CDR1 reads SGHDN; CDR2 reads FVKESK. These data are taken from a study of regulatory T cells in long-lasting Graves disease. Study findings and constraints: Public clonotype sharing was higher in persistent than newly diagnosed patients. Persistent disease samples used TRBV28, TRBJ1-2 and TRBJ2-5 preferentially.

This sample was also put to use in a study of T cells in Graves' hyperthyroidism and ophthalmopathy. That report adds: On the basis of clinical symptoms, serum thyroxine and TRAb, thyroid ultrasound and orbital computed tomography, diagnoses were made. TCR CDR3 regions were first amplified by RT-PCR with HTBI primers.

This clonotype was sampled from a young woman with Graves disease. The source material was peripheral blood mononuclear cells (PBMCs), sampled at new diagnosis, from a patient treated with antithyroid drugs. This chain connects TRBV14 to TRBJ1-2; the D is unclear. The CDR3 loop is CASSQVVGKMSF. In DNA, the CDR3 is TGTGCCAGCAGCCAAGTGGTAGGGAAAATGAGCTTC.